This T cell receptor (beta chain) emerged from a study of T cells after yellow fever vaccination. Study-wide context: SMART-Seq v4 Ultra Low Input handled preparation of low-cell-number fractions.

The V gene lost 11 bases and the J gene lost 6 bases, with 17 bases spanning the gap. The CDR3 runs to 13 residues. From germline, CDR1 is MNHNY and CDR2 SVGAGI (reference sequence). This clonotype was seen a few times. TCRdb redid the calling of the 5' RACE reads with MiXCR, one entry per CDR3 protein. The data hold 80,000 to 100,000 distinct CDR3 sequences, with about 8.8% observed a single time. This chain links TRBV6-6 with TRBJ2-1; weak D call: TRBD2 (5 bases). The sample here was CD8+ T cells not binding an NS4B(214-222) dextramer, sorted from PBMCs, taken around 15 days after the first yellow fever vaccination. The receptor was isolated from a man younger than 35 who received the YFV17D yellow fever vaccine. CDR3 loop: CAFGYPRANEQFF. For the CDR3, the DNA is TGTGCCTTCGGATATCCGAGGGCCAATGAGCAGTTCTTC.